This T cell receptor beta chain originates from a study of identical twins. Template switching added a universal primer site, and cDNA bore unique molecular identifiers. TCRdb redid the calling of the 5' RACE reads with MiXCR, one entry per CDR3 protein. The sample gives about 340,000 distinct CDR3 sequences, roughly an eighth of which show up once; about 7% is in the top ten. Study outcomes and limitations: Because invariant MAIT and iNKT cells could be present, zero-insertion analyses could be partly confounded.

In its sample, this clonotype was seen a few times. Its antigen is unknown. CDR3 length: 16 residues. The V gene lost 2 bases and the J gene lost 4 bases, with 15 bases spanning the gap. Germline lookup yields CDR1 SEHNR and CDR2 FQNEAQ (reference sequence). Another study also made use of these data, one on yellow fever vaccine responses in identical twins.

Material for sequencing was CD8+ T cells sorted from blood. The chain links TRBV7-9 to TRBJ2-1; D call uncertain. The sequence was obtained from a woman aged 18-29 years in good health. The DNA for the CDR3 is TGTGCCAGCAGCTTAATGGGTGGCCTACCATACAATGAGCAGTTCTTC. Its translation is CASSLMGGLPYNEQFF.